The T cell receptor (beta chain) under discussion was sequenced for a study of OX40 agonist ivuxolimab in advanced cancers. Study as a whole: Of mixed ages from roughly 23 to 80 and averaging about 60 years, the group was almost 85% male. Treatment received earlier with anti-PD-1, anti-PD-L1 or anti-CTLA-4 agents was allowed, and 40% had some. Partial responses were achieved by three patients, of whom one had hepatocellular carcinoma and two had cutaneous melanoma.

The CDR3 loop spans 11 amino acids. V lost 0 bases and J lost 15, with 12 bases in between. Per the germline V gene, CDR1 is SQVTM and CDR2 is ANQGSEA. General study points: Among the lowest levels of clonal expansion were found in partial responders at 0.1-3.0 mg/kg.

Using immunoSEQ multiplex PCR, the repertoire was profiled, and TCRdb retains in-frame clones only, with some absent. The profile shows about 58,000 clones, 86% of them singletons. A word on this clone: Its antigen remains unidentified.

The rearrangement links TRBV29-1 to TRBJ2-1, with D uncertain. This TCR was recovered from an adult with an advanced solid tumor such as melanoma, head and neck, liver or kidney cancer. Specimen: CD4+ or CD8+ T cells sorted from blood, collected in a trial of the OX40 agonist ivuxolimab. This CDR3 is CSVEDGGPGFF. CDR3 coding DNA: TGCAGCGTTGAAGATGGTGGGCCTGGGTTCTTC.